What follows are 9 T cell receptor beta chains derived from one specimen sequenced in a study of blood T cell repertoires in COVID-19. The data were produced by immunoSEQ multiplex PCR, yet TCRdb's version contains in-frame clones alone and is incomplete. This repertoire shows about 310,000 clones, around 87% found once; its top ten account for 7.8%. Source material: peripheral blood. These receptors all come from a woman between 45 and 60 years old who had recovered from COVID-19.

This clone was seen just once. The chain couples TRBV7-2 to TRBJ1-1; D not resolved. V was trimmed by 6 bases and J by 8 bases, leaving 7 bases between them. CDR1 SGHTA and CDR2 FQGNSA come from the germline V gene. This CDR3 region has 10 residues. The CDR3 DNA reads TGTGCCAGCAGTACCAGGGAAGCTTTCTTT. Residues: CASSTREAFF.

The genes are TRBV5-1 and TRBJ2-7; TRBD1 might be the D (5 bases). This CDR3 has 13 amino acids. Germline V CDR1 and CDR2: SGHRS, YFSETQ. V dropped 4 bases and J dropped 1 base, with 9 bases sitting between them. The CDR3, as DNA: TGCGCCAGCAGCCCCGACAGATCCTACGAGCAGTACTTC. It codes for CASSPDRSYEQYF.

J is TRBJ2-5 and V is TRBV28, with 12 bases that match TRBD2. Germline values: CDR1 MDHEN, CDR2 SYDVKM. V lost 5 bases to trimming and J lost 7 bases; unmatched junction nucleotides: 8. The CDR3 consists of 15 residues. The CDR3 nucleotides are TGTGCCAGCAGTATCGGACTAGCGGGAACAGGGACCCAGTACTTC. Its translation is CASSIGLAGTGTQYF.

This rearrangement joins TRBV7-2 to TRBJ2-7; TRBD1 aligns across 7 bases. Germline CDR1 and CDR2: SGHTA and FQGNSA. The trim removed 4 bases at V and 3 bases at J, leaving 12 bases unmatched. CDR3 size: 16 residues. The DNA of the CDR3 is TGTGCCAGCAGCTCCCAGGGGAAGGGGGCTCACTACGAGCAGTACTTC. It translates to CASSSQGKGAHYEQYF.

The chain joins TRBV10-3 to TRBJ2-3, with 8 positions matching TRBD2. Germline V gene lookup returns CDR1 ENHRY and CDR2 SYGVKD. Losses at the gene ends were 4 bases for V and 5 bases for J; bases not matched to a gene: 5. This CDR3 is built from 14 residues. CDR3 nucleotides: TGTGCCATCAGTGCACACCTAGCGGGAGATACGCAGTATTTT. Residues: CAISAHLAGDTQYF.

In this sample, this clone turned up once. J is TRBJ1-2 and V is TRBV14; no reliable D call. With 0 bases removed from V and 4 bases from J, the gap between germline ends came to 12 bases. The CDR3 totals 15 residues. Per germline, CDR1 SGHDN and CDR2 FVKESK. CDR3 sequence: CASSQDFGFSYGYTF. CDR3 in DNA: TGTGCCAGCAGCCAAGATTTCGGGTTCAGCTATGGCTACACCTTC. The full variable domain, with the rest looked up from reference TRBV14 and TRBJ1-2, is EAGVTQFPSHSVIEKGQTVTLRCDPISGHDNLYWYRRVMGKEIKFLLHFVKESKQDESGMPNNRFLAERTGGTYSTLKVQPAELEDSGVYFCASSQDFGFSYGYTFGSGTRLTVV.

Notes on this clone: Additional DNA sequences in this sample encode the identical CDR3. V and J are TRBV5-1 and TRBJ2-7; TRBD1 matches 11 bases. Germline V gene data show CDR1 as SGHRS and CDR2 as YFSETQ. J was trimmed by 2 bases and V by 0 bases; bases with no gene match: 1. This CDR3 is built from 15 residues. The CDR3 coding sequence is TGCGCCAGCAGCTTGGCGGGACAGGGGGCCTACGAGCAGTACTTC. It translates to CASSLAGQGAYEQYF.

The chain links TRBV4-1 to TRBJ2-1, with 8 nucleotides matching TRBD2. Germline CDR1 is MGHRA and CDR2 is YSYEKL. The CDR3 has 15 residues. V lost 1 base, J lost 5 bases, and 4 bases stayed unmatched. CDR3: CASSQAEAGDNEQFF. CDR3 coding DNA: TGCGCCAGCAGCCAAGCGGAAGCGGGAGACAATGAGCAGTTCTTC.

The gene calls are TRBV10-3 and TRBJ2-5, with 9 bases matching TRBD2. The length of the CDR3 is 16 residues. The germline CDR1 and CDR2 sequences are ENHRY and SYGVKD. With 6 bases clipped from V and 0 bases from J, the junction kept 8 bases outside the gene matches. The CDR3, as DNA: TGTGCCATCAGATCAGCTAGCGGGAAATACCAAGAGACCCAGTACTTC. This encodes CAIRSASGKYQETQYF.